This record concerns one TCR beta chain sequence. Its antigen is unknown. From germline, CDR1 is SGDLS and CDR2 YYNGEE. Trimming cost V 4 bases and J 5 bases; bases outside gene matches: 11. The CDR3 is made up of 16 amino acids. The assay was immunoSEQ multiplex PCR, and TCRdb's table has in-frame clones only and misses some. This sample carries around 15,000 clones, 91% of them seen once, and the ten largest clones take 0.73%. The record originates from a study of circulating and synovial CD4+ cells in juvenile arthritis. Study-wide results and limits: These blood cells shared more CDR3 sequences with synovium than bulk blood. Vbeta family usage analysis did not detect the pathogenic-like versus bulk difference. These repertoires were less diverse than bulk blood CD4 repertoires. Measured synovium overlap likely understates the true shared repertoire.

The clonotype was recovered from a human donor with juvenile idiopathic arthritis. This chain links TRBV9 with TRBJ2-2; 7 bases match TRBD2. The sample was CD4+ T cells from blood. This chain's CDR3 is CASSPQARGGTGELFF. The CDR3 nucleotides are TGTGCCAGCAGCCCCCAGGCGAGGGGAGGGACCGGGGAGCTGTTTTTT. Filled out from reference TRBV9 and TRBJ2-2, the complete variable domain reads DSGVTQTPKHLITATGQRVTLRCSPRSGDLSVYWYQQSLDQGLQFLIQYYNGEERAKGNILERFSAQQFPDLHSELNLSSLELGDSALYFCASSPQARGGTGELFFGEGSRLTVL.